The sequence of this TCR beta chain was determined in a study of T cells after yellow fever vaccination. Findings and caveats of the study: The booster saw the reappearance of most primary-vaccination clones (approximately 96% CD4, about 90% CD8). Abundant clonotypes from the bulk population could get into FACS-sorted repertoires as contaminants.

Germline V gene data show CDR1 as SGHNT and CDR2 as YYREEE (reference sequence). CDR3 length: 13 amino acids. Trimming cost V 4 bases and J 3 bases, with 10 bases left between them. On this clonotype: Its antigen is currently unknown.

UMIs were added to TCR cDNA along with a universal primer site when it was made by 5'RACE template switching. TCRdb reprocessed the 5' RACE reads via MiXCR and lists one record per CDR3 protein. The data contain under 600,000 distinct CDR3 sequences, around a fifth of them seen just once; the ten biggest clones take up about a sixth. The source is a man between 18 and 29 years old who received the YFV17D yellow fever vaccine. The chain links TRBV5-4 to TRBJ1-1; TRBD1 is a possible D gene (5 bases). The material sequenced was PBMCs, taken more than 20 days after the first yellow fever vaccination. The CDR3 bases are TGTGCCAGCAGCCGGGGGACTGACACTGAAGCTTTCTTT. The encoded protein is CASSRGTDTEAFF. The full variable domain, its missing parts supplied by reference TRBV5-4 and TRBJ1-1, is ETGVTQSPTHLIKTRGQQVTLRCSSQSGHNTVSWYQQALGQGPQFIFQYYREEENGRGNFPPRFSGLQFPNYSSELNVNALELDDSALYLCASSRGTDTEAFFGQGTRLTVV.